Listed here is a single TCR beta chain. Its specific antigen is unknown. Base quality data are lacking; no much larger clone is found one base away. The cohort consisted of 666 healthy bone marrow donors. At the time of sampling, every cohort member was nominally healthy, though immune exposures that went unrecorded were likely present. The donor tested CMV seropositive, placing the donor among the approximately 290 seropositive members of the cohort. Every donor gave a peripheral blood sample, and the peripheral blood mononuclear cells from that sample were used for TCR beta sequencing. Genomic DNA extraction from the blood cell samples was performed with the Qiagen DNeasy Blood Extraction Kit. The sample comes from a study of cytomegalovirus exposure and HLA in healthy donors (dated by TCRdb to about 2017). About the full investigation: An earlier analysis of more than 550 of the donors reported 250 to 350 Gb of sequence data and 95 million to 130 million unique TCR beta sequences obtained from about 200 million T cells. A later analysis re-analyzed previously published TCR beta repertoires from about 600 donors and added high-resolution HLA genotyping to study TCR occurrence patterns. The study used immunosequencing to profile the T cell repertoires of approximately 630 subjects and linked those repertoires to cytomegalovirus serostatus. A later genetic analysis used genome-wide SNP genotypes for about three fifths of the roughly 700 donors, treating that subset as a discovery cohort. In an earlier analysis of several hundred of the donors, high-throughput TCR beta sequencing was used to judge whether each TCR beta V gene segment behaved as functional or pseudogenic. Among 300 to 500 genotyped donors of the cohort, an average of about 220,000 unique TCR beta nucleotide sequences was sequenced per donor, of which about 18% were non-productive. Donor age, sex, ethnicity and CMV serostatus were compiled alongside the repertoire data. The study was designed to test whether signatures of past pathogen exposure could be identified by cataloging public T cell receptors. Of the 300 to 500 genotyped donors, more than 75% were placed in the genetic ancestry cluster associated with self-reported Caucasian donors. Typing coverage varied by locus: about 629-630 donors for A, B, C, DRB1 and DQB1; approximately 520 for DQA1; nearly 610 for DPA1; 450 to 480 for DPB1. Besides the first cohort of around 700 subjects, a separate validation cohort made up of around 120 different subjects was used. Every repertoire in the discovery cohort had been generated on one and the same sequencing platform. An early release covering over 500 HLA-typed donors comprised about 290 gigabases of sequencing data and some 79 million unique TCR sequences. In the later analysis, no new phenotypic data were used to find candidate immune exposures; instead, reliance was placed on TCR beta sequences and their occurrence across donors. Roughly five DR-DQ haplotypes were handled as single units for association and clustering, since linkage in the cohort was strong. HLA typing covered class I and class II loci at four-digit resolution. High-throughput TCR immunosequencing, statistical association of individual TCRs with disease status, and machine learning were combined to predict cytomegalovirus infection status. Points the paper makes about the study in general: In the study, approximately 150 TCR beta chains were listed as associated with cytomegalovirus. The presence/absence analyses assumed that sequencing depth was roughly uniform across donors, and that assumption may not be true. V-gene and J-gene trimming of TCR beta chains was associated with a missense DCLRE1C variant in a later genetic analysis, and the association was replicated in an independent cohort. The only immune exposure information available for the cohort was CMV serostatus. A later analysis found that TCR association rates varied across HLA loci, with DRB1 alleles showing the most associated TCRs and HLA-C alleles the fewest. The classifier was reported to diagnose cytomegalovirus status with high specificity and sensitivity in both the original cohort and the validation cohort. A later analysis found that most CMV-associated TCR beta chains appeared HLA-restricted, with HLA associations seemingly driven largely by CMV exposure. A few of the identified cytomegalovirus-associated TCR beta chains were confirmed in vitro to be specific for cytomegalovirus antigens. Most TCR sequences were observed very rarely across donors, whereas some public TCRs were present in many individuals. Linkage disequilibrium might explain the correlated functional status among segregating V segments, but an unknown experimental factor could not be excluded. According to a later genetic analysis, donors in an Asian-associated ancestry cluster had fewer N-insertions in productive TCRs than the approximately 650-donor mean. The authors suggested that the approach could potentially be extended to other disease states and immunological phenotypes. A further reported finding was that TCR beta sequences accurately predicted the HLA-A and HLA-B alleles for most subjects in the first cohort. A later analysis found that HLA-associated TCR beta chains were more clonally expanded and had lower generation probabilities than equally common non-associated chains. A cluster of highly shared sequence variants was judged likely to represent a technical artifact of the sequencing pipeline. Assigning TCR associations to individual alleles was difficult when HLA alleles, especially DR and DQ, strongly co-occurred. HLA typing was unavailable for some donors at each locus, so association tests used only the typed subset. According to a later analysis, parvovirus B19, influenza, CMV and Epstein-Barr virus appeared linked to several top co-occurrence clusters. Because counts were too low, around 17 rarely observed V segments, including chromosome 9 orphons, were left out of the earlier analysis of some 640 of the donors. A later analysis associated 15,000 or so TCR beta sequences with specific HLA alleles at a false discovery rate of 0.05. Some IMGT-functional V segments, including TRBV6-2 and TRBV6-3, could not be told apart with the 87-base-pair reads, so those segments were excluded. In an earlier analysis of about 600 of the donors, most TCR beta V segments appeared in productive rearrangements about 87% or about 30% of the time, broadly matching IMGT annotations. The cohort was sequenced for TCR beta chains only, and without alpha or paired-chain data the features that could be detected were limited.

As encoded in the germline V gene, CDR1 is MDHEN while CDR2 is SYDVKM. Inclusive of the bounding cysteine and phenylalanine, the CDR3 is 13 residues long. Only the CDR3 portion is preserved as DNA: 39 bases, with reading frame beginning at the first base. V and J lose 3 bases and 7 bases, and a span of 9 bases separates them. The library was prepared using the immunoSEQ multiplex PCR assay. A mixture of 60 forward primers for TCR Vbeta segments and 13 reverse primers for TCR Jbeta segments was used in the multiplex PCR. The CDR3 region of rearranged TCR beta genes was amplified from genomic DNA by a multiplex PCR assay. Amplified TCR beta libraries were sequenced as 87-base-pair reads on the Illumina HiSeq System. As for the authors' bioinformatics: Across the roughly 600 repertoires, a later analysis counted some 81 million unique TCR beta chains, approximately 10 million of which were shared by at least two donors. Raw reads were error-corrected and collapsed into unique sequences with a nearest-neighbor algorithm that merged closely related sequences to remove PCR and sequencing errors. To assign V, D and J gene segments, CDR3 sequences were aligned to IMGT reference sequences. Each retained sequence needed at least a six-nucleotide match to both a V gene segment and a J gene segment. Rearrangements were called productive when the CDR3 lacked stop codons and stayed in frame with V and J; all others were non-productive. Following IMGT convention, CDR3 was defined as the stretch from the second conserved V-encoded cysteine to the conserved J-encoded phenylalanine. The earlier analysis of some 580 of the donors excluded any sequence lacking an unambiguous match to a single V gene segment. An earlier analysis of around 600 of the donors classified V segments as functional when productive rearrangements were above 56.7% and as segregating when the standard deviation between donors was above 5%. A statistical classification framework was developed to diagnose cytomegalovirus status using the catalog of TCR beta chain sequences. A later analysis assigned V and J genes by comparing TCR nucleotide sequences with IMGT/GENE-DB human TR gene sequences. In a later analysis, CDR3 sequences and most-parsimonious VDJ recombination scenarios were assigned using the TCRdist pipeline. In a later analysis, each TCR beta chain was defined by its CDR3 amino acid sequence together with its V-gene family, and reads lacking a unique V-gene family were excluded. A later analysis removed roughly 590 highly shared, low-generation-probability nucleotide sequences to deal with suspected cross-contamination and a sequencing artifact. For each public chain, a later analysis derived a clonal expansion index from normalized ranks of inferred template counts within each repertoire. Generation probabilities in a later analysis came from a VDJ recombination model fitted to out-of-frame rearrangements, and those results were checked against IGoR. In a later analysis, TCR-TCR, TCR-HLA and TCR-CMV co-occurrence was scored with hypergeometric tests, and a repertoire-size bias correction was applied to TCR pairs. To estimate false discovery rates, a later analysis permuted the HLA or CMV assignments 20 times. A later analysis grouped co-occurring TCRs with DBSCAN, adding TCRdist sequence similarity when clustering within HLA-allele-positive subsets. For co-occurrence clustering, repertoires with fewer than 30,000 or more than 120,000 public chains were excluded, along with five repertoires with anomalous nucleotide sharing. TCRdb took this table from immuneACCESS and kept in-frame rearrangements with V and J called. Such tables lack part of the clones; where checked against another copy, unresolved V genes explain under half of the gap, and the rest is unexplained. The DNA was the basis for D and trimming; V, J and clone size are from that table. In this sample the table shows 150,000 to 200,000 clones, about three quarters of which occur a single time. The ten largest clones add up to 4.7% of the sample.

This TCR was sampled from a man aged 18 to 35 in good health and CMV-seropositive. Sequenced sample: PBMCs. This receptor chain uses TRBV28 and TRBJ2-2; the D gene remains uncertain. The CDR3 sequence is CASSFRYFGELFF. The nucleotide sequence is TGTGCCAGCAGTTTCCGGTACTTCGGGGAGCTGTTTTTT. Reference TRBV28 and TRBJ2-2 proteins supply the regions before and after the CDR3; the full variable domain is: DVKVTQSSRYLVKRTGEKVFLECVQDMDHENMFWYRQDPGLGLRLIYFSYDVKMKEKGDIPEGYSVSREKKERFSLILESASTNQTSMYLCASSFRYFGELFFGEGSRLTVL.